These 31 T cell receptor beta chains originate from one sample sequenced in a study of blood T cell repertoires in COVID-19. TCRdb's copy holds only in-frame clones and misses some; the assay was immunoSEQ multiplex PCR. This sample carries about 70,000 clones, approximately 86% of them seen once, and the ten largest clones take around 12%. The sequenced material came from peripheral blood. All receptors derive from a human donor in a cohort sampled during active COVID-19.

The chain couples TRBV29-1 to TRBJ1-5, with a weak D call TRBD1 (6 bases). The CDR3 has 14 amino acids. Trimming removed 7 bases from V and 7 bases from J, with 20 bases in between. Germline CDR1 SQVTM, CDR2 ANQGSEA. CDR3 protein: CSATPTGPGQPQHF. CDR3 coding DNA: TGCAGCGCAACGCCTACAGGGCCGGGACAGCCCCAGCATTTT.

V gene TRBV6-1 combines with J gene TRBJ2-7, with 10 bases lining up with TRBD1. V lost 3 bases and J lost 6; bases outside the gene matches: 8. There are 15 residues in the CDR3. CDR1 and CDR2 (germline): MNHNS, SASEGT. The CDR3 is CASSDPPDRGREQYF. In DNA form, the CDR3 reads TGTGCCAGCAGTGACCCCCCCGACAGGGGGCGCGAGCAGTACTTC.

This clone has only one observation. CDR3 DNA sequence: TGTGCCAGCAGTGACCGGGGTTTGAGCAATCAGCCCCAGCATTTT. It specifies CASSDRGLSNQPQHF. This chain uses TRBV2 with TRBJ1-5; D not certain. This CDR3 comprises 15 residues. The V end was cut by 3 bases, the J end by 1 base, with 10 bases between. Looked up from germline, CDR1 is SNHLY and CDR2 is FYNNEI.

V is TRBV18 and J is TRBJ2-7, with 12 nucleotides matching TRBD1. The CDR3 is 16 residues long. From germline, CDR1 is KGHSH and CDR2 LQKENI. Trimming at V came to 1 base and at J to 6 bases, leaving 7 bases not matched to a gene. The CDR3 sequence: CASSPLVGDRGREQYF. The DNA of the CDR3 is TGTGCCAGCTCACCACTCGTTGGGGACAGGGGGCGCGAGCAGTACTTC.

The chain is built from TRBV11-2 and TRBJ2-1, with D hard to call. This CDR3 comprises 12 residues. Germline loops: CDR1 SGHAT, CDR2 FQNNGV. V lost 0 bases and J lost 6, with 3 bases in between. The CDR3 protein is CASSLDGNEQFF. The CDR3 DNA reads TGTGCCAGCAGCTTAGACGGCAATGAGCAGTTCTTC.

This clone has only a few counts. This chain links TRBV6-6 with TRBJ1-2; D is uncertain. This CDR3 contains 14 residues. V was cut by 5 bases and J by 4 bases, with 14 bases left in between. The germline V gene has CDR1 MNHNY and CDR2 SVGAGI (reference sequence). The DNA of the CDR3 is TGTGCCAGCAGTGCCTCGACTGGCGTCTATGGCTACACCTTC. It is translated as CASSASTGVYGYTF.

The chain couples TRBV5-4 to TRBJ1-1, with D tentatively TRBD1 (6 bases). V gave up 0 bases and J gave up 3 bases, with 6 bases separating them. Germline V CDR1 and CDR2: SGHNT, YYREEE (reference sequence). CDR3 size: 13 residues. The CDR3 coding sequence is TGTGCCAGCAGCTTGGACAGGGACACTGAAGCTTTCTTT. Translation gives CASSLDRDTEAFF.

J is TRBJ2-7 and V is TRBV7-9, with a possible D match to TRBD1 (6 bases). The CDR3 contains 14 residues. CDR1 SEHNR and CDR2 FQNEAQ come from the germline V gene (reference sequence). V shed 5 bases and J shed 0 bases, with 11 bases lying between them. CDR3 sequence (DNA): TGTGCCAGCAGCCCCGACAGGAACTCCTACGAGCAGTACTTC. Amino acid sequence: CASSPDRNSYEQYF. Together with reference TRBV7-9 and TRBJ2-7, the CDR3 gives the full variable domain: DTGVSQNPRHKITKRGQNVTFRCDPISEHNRLYWYRQTLGQGPEFLTYFQNEAQLEKSRLLSDRFSAERPKGSFSTLEIQRTEQGDSAMYLCASSPDRNSYEQYFGPGTRLTVT.

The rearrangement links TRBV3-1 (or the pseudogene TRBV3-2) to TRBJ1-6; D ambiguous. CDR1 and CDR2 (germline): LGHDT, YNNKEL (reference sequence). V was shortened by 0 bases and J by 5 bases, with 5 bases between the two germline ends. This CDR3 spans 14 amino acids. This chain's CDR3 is CASSQEQHNSPLHF. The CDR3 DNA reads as TGTGCCAGCAGCCAAGAACAGCATAATTCACCCCTCCACTTT.

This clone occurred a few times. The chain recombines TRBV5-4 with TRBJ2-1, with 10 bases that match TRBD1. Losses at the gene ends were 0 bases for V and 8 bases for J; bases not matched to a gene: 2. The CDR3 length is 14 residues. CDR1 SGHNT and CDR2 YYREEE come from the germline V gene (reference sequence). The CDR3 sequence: CASSLGQGADEQFF. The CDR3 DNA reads TGTGCCAGCAGCTTGGGACAGGGGGCTGATGAGCAGTTCTTC.

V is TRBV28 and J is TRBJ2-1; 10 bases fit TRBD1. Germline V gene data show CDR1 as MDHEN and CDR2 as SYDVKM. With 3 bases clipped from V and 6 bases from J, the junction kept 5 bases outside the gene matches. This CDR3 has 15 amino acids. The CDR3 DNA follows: TGTGCCAGCAGTTTCGGGACAGGGGCCCTCAATGAGCAGTTCTTC. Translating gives CASSFGTGALNEQFF.

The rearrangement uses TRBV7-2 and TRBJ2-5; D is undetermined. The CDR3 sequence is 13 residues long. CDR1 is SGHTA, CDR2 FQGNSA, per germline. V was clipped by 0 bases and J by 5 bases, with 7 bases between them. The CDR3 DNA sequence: TGTGCCAGCAGCTTAGCAAACTTGGAGACCCAGTACTTC. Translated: CASSLANLETQYF.

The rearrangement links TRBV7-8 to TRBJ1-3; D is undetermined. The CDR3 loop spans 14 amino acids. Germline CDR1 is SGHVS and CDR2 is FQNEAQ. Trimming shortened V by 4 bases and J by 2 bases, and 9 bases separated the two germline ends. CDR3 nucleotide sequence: TGTGCCAGCAGCTATTCAGGAACTGGAAACACCATATATTTT. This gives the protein CASSYSGTGNTIYF.

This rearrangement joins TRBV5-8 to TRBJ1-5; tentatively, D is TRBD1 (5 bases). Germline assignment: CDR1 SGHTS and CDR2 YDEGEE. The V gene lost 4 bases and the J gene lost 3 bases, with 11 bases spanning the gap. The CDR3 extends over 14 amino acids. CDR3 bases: TGTGCCAGCAGCCCCGGGGGATTCAATCAGCCCCAGCATTTT. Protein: CASSPGGFNQPQHF.

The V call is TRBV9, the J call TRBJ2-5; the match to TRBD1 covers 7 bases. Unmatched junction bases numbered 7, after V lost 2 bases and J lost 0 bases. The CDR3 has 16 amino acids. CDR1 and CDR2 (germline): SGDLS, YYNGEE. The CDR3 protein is CASSVSLGTDQETQYF. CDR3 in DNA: TGTGCCAGCAGCGTGAGCTTAGGGACAGACCAAGAGACCCAGTACTTC.

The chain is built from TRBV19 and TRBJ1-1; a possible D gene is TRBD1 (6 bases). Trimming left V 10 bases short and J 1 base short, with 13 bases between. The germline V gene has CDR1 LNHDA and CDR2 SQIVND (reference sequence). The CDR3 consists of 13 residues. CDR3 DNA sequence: TGTGCCACGTCCCAGACAGGGAACACTGAAGCTTTCTTT. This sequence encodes CATSQTGNTEAFF.

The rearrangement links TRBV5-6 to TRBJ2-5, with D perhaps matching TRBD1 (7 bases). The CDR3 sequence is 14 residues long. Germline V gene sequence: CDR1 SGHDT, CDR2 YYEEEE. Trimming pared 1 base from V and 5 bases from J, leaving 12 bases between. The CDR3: CASSLRGRGETQYF. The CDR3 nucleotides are TGTGCCAGCAGCTTGAGGGGGCGGGGCGAGACCCAGTACTTC. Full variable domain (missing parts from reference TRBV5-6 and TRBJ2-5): DAGVTQSPTHLIKTRGQQVTLRCSPKSGHDTVSWYQQALGQGPQFIFQYYEEEERQRGNFPDRFSGHQFPNYSSELNVNALLLGDSALYLCASSLRGRGETQYFGPGTRLLVL.

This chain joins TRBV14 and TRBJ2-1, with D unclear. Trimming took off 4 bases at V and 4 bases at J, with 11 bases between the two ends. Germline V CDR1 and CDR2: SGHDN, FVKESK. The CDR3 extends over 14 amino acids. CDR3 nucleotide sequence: TGTGCCAGCAGCCCCCGATTCGGTTACAATGAGCAGTTCTTC. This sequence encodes CASSPRFGYNEQFF.

The chain's CDR3 is CASSTTGTSVIYEQYF. CDR3 in DNA: TGTGCCAGTAGTACGACAGGGACTAGCGTCATCTACGAGCAGTACTTC. This chain uses TRBV19 with TRBJ2-7, with 10 positions matching TRBD2. From germline, CDR1 is LNHDA and CDR2 SQIVND (reference sequence). This CDR3 region has 16 residues. V gave up 4 bases and J gave up 3 bases; unmatched junction bases: 9.

CDR3 in DNA: TGTGCCAGTAGTATGGTGAGGTGGGGGGCCAACGTCCTGACTTTC. Amino acid sequence: CASSMVRWGANVLTF. The genes are TRBV19 and TRBJ2-6; D is unresolved. Looked up from germline, CDR1 is LNHDA and CDR2 is SQIVND (reference sequence). Trimming removed 3 bases at V and 4 bases at J, with 10 bases between. This CDR3 is built from 15 residues.

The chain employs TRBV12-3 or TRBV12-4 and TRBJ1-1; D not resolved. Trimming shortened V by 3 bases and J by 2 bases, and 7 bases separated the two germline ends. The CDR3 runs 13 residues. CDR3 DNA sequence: TGTGCCAGCAGTTTCCGACTAAACACTGAAGCTTTCTTT. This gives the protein CASSFRLNTEAFF.

CDR3 sequence: CASSLVFGGNQETQYF. CDR3 nucleotides: TGCGCCAGCAGCTTGGTCTTCGGGGGTAACCAAGAGACCCAGTACTTC. The gene calls are TRBV5-1 and TRBJ2-5; perhaps TRBD2 as D (6 bases). The CDR3 runs to 16 residues. V dropped 0 bases and J dropped 0 bases, with 12 bases sitting between them. CDR1 and CDR2 from the germline V gene are SGHRS and YFSETQ.

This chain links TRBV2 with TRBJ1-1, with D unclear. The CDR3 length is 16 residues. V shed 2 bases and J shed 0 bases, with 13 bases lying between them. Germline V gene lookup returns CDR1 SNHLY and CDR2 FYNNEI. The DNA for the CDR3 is TGTGCCAGCAGTGAACAGGCATTATCCCTGAACACTGAAGCTTTCTTT. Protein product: CASSEQALSLNTEAFF.

CDR3 nucleotides: TGTGCCAGCAGCTTGGTAGGAGGGTTGAACACTGAAGCTTTCTTT. This translates into CASSLVGGLNTEAFF. This rearrangement joins TRBV5-5 to TRBJ1-1; D not certain. The V gene's germline CDR1 is SGHKS and CDR2 YYEKEE (reference sequence). Between the trimmed V and J ends, which lost 0 bases and 0 bases, there was a span of 9 bases. The CDR3 loop spans 15 amino acids. Using reference TRBV5-5 and TRBJ1-1 for the parts outside the CDR3, the full variable domain is DAGVTQSPTHLIKTRGQQVTLRCSPISGHKSVSWYQQVLGQGPQFIFQYYEKEERGRGNFPDRFSARQFPNYSSELNVNALLLGDSALYLCASSLVGGLNTEAFFGQGTRLTVV.

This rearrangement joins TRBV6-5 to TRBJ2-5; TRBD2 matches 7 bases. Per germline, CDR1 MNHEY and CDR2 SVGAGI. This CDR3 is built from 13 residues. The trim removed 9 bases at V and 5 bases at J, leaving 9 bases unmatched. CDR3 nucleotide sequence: TGTGCCAGTAATCGGGGGGATTCGGAGACCCAGTACTTC. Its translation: CASNRGDSETQYF.

The CDR3: CASSQGPETSYEQYF. DNA for the CDR3: TGCGCCAGCAGCCAAGGCCCGGAGACCTCCTACGAGCAGTACTTC. The chain couples TRBV4-3 to TRBJ2-7; D unresolved. From germline, CDR1 is LGHNA and CDR2 YSLEER. The CDR3 has 15 residues. Trimming left V 1 base short and J 0 bases short, with 10 bases between.

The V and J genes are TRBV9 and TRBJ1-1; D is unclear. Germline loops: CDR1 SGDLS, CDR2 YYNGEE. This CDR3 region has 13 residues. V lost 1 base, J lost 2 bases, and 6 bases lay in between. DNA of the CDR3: TGTGCCAGCAGCGTAATTAAAAACACTGAAGCTTTCTTT. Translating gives CASSVIKNTEAFF.

CDR3 region: CASSVGTDSYGYTF. CDR3 bases: TGTGCCAGCAGCGTAGGAACCGACAGCTATGGCTACACCTTC. This chain links TRBV9 with TRBJ1-2; tentative D call: TRBD1 (5 bases). This CDR3 contains 14 residues. With 0 bases removed from V and 4 bases from J, the gap between germline ends came to 10 bases. CDR1 SGDLS and CDR2 YYNGEE come from the germline V gene.

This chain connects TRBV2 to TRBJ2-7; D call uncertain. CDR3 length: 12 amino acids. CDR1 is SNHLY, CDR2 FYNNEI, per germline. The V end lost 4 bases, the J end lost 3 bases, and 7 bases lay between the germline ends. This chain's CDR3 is CASSGYIYEQYF. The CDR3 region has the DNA TGTGCCAGCAGTGGGTACATCTACGAGCAGTACTTC.

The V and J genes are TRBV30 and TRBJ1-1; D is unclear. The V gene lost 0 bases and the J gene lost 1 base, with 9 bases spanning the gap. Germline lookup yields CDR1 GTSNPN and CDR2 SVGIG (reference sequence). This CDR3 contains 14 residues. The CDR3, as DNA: TGTGCCTGGAGTGTACTCCGGAGGAACACTGAAGCTTTCTTT. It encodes CAWSVLRRNTEAFF.

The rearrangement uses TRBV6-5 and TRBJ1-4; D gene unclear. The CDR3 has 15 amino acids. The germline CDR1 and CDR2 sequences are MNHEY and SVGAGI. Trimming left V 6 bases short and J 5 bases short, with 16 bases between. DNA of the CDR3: TGTGCCAGCAGGAGAGACGGGAATCGGAATGAAAAACTGTTTTTT. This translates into CASRRDGNRNEKLFF.